These 11 T cell receptor beta chains share one sample of origin, sequenced in a study of identifying expanded T cells in peripheral blood. TCRdb's table, derived via immunoSEQ multiplex PCR, lists solely in-frame clones and lacks some. The profile shows tens of thousands of clones, around 83% of them singletons. Sequenced material: blood. All receptors come from a person aged 18 to 70 in good health.

The chain joins TRBV7-2 to TRBJ2-3; 9 nucleotides align to TRBD2. The CDR3 has 17 residues. Germline V CDR1 and CDR2: SGHTA, FQGNSA. V shed 0 bases and J 0 bases; nucleotides not matched to a gene: 4. This CDR3 reads CASSLAPSGGSTDTQYF. The CDR3 coding sequence is TGTGCCAGCAGCTTAGCACCCAGCGGGGGGAGCACAGATACGCAGTATTTT. Filled out from reference TRBV7-2 and TRBJ2-3, the complete variable domain reads GAGVSQSPSNKVTEKGKDVELRCDPISGHTALYWYRQSLGQGLEFLIYFQGNSAPDKSGLPSDRFSAERTGGSVSTLTIQRTQQEDSAVYLCASSLAPSGGSTDTQYFGPGTRLTVL.

The chain joins TRBV27 to TRBJ1-1, with D possibly TRBD1 on 6 matching bases. This CDR3 spans 17 amino acids. Germline V gives CDR1 MNHEY, CDR2 SMNVEV (reference sequence). V lost 5 bases and J lost 3, with 22 bases in between. CDR3 residues: CASSRAGAWFLDTEAFF. The CDR3 coding sequence is TGTGCCAGCAGTCGGGCGGGGGCATGGTTTCTGGACACTGAAGCTTTCTTT.

The chain employs TRBV6-1 and TRBJ2-7; 11 bases map to TRBD2. The J segment lost 2 bases and the V segment lost 7 bases, leaving 7 bases of the junction unmatched. The CDR3 covers 15 residues. From germline, CDR1 is MNHNS and CDR2 SASEGT. The CDR3 sequence: CASNNPSGGTYEQYV. CDR3 nucleotides: TGTGCCAGCAACAATCCTAGCGGGGGGACCTACGAGCAGTACGTC.

This chain uses TRBV5-8 with TRBJ2-3; 7 nucleotides agree with TRBD2. Germline CDR1 reads SGHTS; CDR2 reads YDEGEE. The junction had 8 bases not matched to a gene; V was cut back by 0 bases and J by 4 bases. The CDR3 runs to 16 residues. This CDR3 reads CASSLVAGGWADTQYF. In nucleotides, the CDR3 is TGTGCCAGCAGCTTGGTCGCCGGGGGGTGGGCAGATACGCAGTATTTT.

Only a few counts were recorded for this clone. The V and J genes are TRBV6-1 and TRBJ2-2; TRBD2 might be the D (7 bases). The V gene lost 2 bases and the J gene lost 3 bases, with 22 bases spanning the gap. This CDR3 is 19 amino acids long. The V gene's germline CDR1 is MNHNS and CDR2 SASEGT. The CDR3 DNA reads TGTGCCAGCAGTGAAAGGTTCGGGGGGCAACGGGTTGACACCGGGGAGCTGTTTTTT. Its translation is CASSERFGGQRVDTGELFF.

J is TRBJ1-1 and V is TRBV19, with a possible D match to TRBD1 (5 bases). Germline V gene data show CDR1 as LNHDA and CDR2 as SQIVND (reference sequence). The CDR3 is made up of 14 amino acids. The V gene lost 4 bases and the J gene lost 4 bases, with 13 bases spanning the gap. The CDR3 is CASSTPGGGTEAFF. CDR3 nucleotide sequence: TGTGCCAGTAGTACACCCGGGGGTGGCACTGAAGCTTTCTTT. Using reference TRBV19 and TRBJ1-1 for the parts outside the CDR3, the full variable domain is DGGITQSPKYLFRKEGQNVTLSCEQNLNHDAMYWYRQDPGQGLRLIYYSQIVNDFQKGDIAEGYSVSREKKESFPLTVTSAQKNPTAFYLCASSTPGGGTEAFFGQGTRLTVV.

This clone appeared a single time. The chain employs TRBV7-8 and TRBJ1-2; 7 nucleotides align to TRBD1. V shed 5 bases, J shed 8 bases, and the junction held 5 bases outside the gene matches. The CDR3 has 12 amino acids. Germline loops: CDR1 SGHVS, CDR2 FQNEAQ. This chain's CDR3 is CASSKDREGYTF. For the CDR3, the DNA is TGTGCCAGCAGCAAAGACAGGGAGGGCTACACCTTC.

The rearrangement joins TRBV14 to TRBJ2-5; 9 bases are shared with TRBD1. With V trimmed by 2 bases and J by 5 bases, 12 bases remained unmatched. The germline gives CDR1 SGHDN, CDR2 FVKESK. The CDR3 consists of 17 residues. The CDR3 DNA is TGTGCCAGCAGCCAACTTCTAGGAACAGGGGGCGTGGAGACCCAGTACTTC. This codes for CASSQLLGTGGVETQYF.

V gene TRBV9 combines with J gene TRBJ2-3, with unresolved D. Trimming pared 0 bases from V and 7 bases from J, leaving 6 bases between. From germline, CDR1 is SGDLS and CDR2 YYNGEE. This CDR3 has 12 residues. The chain's CDR3 is CASSVDENTQYF. The CDR3 DNA is TGTGCCAGCAGCGTAGACGAGAATACGCAGTATTTT.

V gene TRBV4-3 combines with J gene TRBJ1-5; D uncertain. The CDR3 spans 15 residues. The V end was cut by 0 bases, the J end by 0 bases, with 6 bases between. The V gene's germline CDR1 is LGHNA and CDR2 YSLEER. The CDR3 loop reads CASSQDTGSNQPQHF. In DNA, the CDR3 is TGCGCCAGCAGCCAAGATACTGGTAGCAATCAGCCCCAGCATTTT.

The rearrangement uses TRBV4-1 and TRBJ1-2; D unresolved. The ends were cut back, 4 bases at V and 1 base at J, with 4 bases in the middle. The germline gives CDR1 MGHRA, CDR2 YSYEKL. CDR3 length: 12 residues. In DNA, the CDR3 is TGCGCCAGCAGCCTCAATAACTATGGCTACACCTTC. Its protein product is CASSLNNYGYTF.